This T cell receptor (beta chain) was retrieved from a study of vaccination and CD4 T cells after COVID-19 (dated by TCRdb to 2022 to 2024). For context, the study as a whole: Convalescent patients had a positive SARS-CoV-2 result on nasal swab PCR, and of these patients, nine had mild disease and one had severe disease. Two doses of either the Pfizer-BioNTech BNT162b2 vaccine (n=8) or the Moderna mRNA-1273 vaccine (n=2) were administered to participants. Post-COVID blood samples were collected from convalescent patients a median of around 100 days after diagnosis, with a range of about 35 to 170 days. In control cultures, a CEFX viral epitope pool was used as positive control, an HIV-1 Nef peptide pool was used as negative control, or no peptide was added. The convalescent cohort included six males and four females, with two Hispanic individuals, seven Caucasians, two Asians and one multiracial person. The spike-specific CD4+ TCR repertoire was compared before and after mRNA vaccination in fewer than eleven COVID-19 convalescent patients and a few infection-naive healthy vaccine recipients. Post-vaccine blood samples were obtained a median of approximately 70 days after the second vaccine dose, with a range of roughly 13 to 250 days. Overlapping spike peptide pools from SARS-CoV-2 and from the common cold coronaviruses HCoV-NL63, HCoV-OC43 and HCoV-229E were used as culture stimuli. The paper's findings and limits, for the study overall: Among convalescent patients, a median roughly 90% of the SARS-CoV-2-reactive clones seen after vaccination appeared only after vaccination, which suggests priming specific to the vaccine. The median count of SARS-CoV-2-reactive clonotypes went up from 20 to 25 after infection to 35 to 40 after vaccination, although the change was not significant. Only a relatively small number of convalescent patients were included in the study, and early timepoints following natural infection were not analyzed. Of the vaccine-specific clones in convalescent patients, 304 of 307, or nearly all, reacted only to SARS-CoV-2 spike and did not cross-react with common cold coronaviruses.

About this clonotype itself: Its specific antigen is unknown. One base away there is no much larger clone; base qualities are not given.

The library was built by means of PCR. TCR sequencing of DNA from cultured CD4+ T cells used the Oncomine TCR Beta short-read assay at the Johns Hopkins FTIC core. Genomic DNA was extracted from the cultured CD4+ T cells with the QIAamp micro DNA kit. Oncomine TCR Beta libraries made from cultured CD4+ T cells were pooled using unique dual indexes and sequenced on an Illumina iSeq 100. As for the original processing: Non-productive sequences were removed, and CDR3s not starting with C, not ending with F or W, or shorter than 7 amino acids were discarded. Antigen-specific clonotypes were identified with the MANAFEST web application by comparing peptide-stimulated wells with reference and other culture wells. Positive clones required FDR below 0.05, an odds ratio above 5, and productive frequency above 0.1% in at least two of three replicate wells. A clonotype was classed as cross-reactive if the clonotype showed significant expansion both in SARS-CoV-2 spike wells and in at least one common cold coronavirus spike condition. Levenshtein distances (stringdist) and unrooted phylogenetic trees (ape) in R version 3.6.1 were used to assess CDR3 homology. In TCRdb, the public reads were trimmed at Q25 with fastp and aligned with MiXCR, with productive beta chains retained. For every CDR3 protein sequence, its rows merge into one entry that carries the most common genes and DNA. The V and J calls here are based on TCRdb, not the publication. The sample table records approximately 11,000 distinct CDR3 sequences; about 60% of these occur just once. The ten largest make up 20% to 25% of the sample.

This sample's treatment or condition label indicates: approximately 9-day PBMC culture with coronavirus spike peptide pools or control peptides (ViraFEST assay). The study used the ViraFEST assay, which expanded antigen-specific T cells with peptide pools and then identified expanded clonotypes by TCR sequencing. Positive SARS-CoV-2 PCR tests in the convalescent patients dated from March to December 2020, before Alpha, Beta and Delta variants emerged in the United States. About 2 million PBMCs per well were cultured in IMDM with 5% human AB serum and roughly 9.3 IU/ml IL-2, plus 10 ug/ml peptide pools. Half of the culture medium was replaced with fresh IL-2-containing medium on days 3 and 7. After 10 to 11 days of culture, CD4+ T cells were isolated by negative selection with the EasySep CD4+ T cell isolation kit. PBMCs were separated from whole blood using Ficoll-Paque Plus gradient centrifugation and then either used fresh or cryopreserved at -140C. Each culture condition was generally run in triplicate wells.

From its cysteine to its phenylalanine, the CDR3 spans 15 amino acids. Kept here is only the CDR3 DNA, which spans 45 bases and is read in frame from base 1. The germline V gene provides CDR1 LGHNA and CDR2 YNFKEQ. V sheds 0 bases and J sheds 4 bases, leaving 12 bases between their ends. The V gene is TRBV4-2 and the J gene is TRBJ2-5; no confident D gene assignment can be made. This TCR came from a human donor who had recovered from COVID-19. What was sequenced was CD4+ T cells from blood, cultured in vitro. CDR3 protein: CASSQDLGKGETQYF. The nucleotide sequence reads TGTGCCAGCAGCCAAGATTTAGGGAAGGGAGAGACCCAGTACTTC.